Detailed here is one TCR beta chain. Its antigen remains unknown. Trimming removed 5 bases at V and 15 bases at J, with 23 bases between. CDR1 MNHEY and CDR2 SVGEGT come from the germline V gene. The CDR3 contains 14 residues. Time point in this sample: pre-treatment sample, taken before nivolumab and TIL therapy. The immunoSEQ assay was v3. Method: immunoSEQ multiplex PCR; TCRdb's copy keeps in-frame clones and lacks some. The sample shows approximately 57,000 clones, roughly 77% of them seen only once. These data are taken from a study of TIL therapy for anti-PD-1-resistant metastatic lung cancer. Whole-study context: Patients had a median age of 54 years (range 38-75).

Study results and caveats: The cohort had more treatment-naive, never-smoker and oncogene-addicted patients than typical. The baseline peripheral repertoire was partially replaced by infused TIL clonotypes that later decayed.

This specimen was blood, taken at baseline. The V and J genes are TRBV6-2 or TRBV6-3 and TRBJ2-1, with D perhaps matching TRBD2 (5 bases). This sequence originates from a person between 25 and 80 years old with non-small cell lung cancer. CDR3 DNA: TGTGCCAGCAGTCCCGCCTCTGGCGGTCTACGGGGGTTCTTC. The encoded protein is CASSPASGGLRGFF.